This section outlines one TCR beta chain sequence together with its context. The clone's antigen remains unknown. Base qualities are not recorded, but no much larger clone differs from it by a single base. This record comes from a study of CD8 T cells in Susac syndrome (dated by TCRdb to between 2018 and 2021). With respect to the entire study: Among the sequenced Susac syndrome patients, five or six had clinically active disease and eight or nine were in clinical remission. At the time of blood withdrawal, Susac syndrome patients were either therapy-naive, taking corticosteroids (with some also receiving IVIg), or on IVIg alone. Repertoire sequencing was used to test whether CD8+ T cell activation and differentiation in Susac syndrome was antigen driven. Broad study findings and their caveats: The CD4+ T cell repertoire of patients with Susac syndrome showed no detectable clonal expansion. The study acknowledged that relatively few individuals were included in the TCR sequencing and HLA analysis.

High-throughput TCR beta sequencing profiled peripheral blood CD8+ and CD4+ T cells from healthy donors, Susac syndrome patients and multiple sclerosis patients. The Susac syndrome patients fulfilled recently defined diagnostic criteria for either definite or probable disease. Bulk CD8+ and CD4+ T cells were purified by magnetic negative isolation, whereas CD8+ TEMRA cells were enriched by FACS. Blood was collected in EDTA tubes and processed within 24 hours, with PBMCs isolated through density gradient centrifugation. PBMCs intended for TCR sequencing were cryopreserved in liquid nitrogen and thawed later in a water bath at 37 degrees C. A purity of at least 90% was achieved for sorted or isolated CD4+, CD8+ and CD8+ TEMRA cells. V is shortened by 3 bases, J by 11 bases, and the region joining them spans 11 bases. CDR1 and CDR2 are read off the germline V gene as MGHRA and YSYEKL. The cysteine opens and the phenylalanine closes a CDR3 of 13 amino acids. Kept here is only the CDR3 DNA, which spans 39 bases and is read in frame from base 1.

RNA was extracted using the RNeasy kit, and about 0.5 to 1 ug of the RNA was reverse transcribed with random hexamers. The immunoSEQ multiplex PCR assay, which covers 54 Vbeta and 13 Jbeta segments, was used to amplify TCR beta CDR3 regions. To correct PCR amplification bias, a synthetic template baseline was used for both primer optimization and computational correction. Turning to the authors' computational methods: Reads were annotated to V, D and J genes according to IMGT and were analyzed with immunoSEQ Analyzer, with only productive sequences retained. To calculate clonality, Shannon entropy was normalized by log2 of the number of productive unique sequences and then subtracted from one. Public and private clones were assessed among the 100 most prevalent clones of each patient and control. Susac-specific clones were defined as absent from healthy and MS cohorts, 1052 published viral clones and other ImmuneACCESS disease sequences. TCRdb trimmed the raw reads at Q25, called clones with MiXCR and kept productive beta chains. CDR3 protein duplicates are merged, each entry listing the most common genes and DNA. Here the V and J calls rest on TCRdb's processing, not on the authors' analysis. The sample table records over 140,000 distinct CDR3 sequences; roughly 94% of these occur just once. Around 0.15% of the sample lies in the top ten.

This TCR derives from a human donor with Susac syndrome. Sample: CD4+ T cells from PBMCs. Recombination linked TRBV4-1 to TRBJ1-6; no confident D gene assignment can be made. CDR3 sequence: CASSQVVIAPLHF. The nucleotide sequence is TGCGCCAGCAGCCAGGTCGTTATCGCACCCCTCCACTTT.